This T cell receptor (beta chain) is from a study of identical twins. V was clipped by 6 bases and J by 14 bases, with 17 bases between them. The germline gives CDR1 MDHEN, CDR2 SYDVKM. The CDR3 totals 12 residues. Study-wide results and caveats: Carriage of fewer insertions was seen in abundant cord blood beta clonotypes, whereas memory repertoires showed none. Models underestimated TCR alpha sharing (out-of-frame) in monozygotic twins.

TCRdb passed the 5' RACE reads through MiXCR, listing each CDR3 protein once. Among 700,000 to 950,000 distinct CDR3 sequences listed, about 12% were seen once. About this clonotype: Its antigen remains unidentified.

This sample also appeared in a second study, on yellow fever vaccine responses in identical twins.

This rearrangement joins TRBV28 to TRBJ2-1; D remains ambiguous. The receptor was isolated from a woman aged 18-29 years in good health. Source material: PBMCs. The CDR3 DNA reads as TGTGCCAGCAGCGCTGACTGGCGGCAGGAGTTCTTC. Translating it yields CASSADWRQEFF.